The 29 T cell receptor beta chains presented below share a single source sample, sequenced in a study of post-analysis software for immune sequencing data. Their target antigens are unknown. The study's findings and limits: About 5 TRBV segments (TRBV5-6, TRBV5-1 and TRBV20-1 among them) occurred more frequently in patients than in controls.

Incorporated into the TCR beta cDNA libraries were unique molecular identifiers, which served to reduce PCR and sequencing biases. TCRdb ran MiXCR on the PCR reads and lists one entry per CDR3 protein. The table records fewer than 850,000 distinct CDR3 sequences, 25% to 30% of them present only once. The sequenced sample consisted of blood. The receptor set was obtained from a girl under 18 with multiple sclerosis.

This clonotype turned up a few times. This chain uses TRBV6-4 with TRBJ2-3; D is unclear. Germline CDR1 and CDR2: MRHNA and SNTAGT. The CDR3 length is 16 residues. The V gene lost 4 bases and the J gene lost 0 bases, with 14 bases spanning the gap. The CDR3 reads CASSVRPSPSTDTQYF. The CDR3 nucleotides are TGTGCCAGCAGTGTCCGTCCCTCACCCAGCACAGATACGCAGTATTTT.

The chain employs TRBV20-1 and TRBJ1-6, with D hard to call. V was clipped by 1 base and J by 0 bases, with 10 bases between them. This CDR3 spans 16 amino acids. Germline V gives CDR1 DFQATT, CDR2 SNEGSKA (reference sequence). In nucleotides, the CDR3 is TGCAGTGCTAGAGTCGGGCGGAGCTCCTATAATTCACCCCTCCACTTT. The encoded protein is CSARVGRSSYNSPLHF.

This clonotype was counted between two and nine times. This chain uses TRBV6-2 or TRBV6-3 with TRBJ2-1; unclear D gene. This CDR3 has 15 amino acids. Trimming took 0 bases from V and 5 from J, leaving 11 bases between them. Germline V gene sequence: CDR1 MNHEY, CDR2 SVGEGT. The CDR3 loop is CASSYSVWEDNEQFF. For the CDR3, the DNA is TGTGCCAGCAGTTACTCGGTATGGGAAGACAATGAGCAGTTCTTC.

CDR3 region: CASSQRTGGGYTF. DNA for the CDR3: TGTGCCAGCAGCCAAAGGACAGGGGGTGGCTACACCTTC. V and J are TRBV7-8 and TRBJ1-2; 10 positions match TRBD1. The CDR3 is 13 amino acids. V gave up 5 bases and J gave up 7 bases; unmatched junction bases: 4. The germline CDR1 and CDR2 sequences are SGHVS and FQNEAQ.

V and J are TRBV3-1 and TRBJ1-5, with D possibly matching TRBD1 (5 bases). The CDR3 length is 14 residues. V was shortened by 4 bases and J by 9 bases, with 16 bases between the two germline ends. Germline assignment: CDR1 LGHDT and CDR2 YNNKEL (reference sequence). For the CDR3, the DNA is TGTGCCAGCAGCCCCCCAGGGTCAGGTCGGCCCCAGCATTTT. This codes for CASSPPGSGRPQHF.

This clonotype was counted at least ten times. The V gene is TRBV10-1, the J gene TRBJ2-1; 10 nucleotides line up with TRBD2. Germline loops: CDR1 WNHNN, CDR2 SYGVQD (reference sequence). Losses at the gene ends were 9 bases for V and 8 bases for J; bases not matched to a gene: 4. This CDR3 is built from 12 residues. The CDR3 bases are TGCGCCAGTCCTAGCGGGAGCTATGAGCAGTTCTTC. Translating gives CASPSGSYEQFF.

This chain uses TRBV7-2 with TRBJ2-3; D might be TRBD1 (6 bases). The ends were cut back, 2 bases at V and 0 bases at J, with 12 bases in the middle. The length of the CDR3 is 16 residues. Germline values: CDR1 SGHTA, CDR2 FQGNSA. As DNA, the CDR3 is TGTGCCAGCAGCTTAAGGACAGAGGGGAGCACAGATACGCAGTATTTT. This codes for CASSLRTEGSTDTQYF.

The chain employs TRBV20-1 and TRBJ2-4; tentative D call: TRBD2 (5 bases). Germline V gene lookup returns CDR1 DFQATT and CDR2 SNEGSKA (reference sequence). This CDR3 comprises 13 residues. V lost 5 bases to trimming and J lost 5 bases, with 13 bases between them. The DNA for the CDR3 is TGCAGTGCTCCCTGGCGGGCAGAAAACATTCAGTACTTC. Its translation is CSAPWRAENIQYF.

Written as DNA, the CDR3 is TGCAGTGCTAGGAGGACAGGGAACACTGAAGCTTTCTTT. Translation gives CSARRTGNTEAFF. This chain uses TRBV20-1 with TRBJ1-1, with 7 nucleotides matching TRBD1. The junction had 2 bases not matched to a gene; V was cut back by 3 bases and J by 1 base. This CDR3 has 13 residues. Germline V lookup: CDR1 DFQATT, CDR2 SNEGSKA (reference sequence).

This clonotype was found a few times. V gene TRBV12-3 or TRBV12-4 combines with J gene TRBJ2-3, with D tentatively TRBD1 (5 bases). The CDR3 is 12 amino acids. V was clipped by 2 bases and J by 5 bases, with 5 bases between them. The CDR3 region has the DNA TGTGCCAGCAGTTTACAGGGAGATACGCAGTATTTT. Amino acids: CASSLQGDTQYF.

About this clonotype: A much larger clone differs from this one at a single base, so this may be a read error. The chain is built from TRBV29-1 and TRBJ2-1; 8 nucleotides align to TRBD2. Looked up from germline, CDR1 is SQVTM and CDR2 is ANQGSEA. The J segment lost 13 bases and the V segment lost 4 bases, leaving 9 bases of the junction unmatched. The CDR3 runs 12 residues. CDR3 in amino acids: CSVVGRGAAQFF. CDR3 sequence (DNA): TGCAGCGTTGTTGGGCGGGGGGCCGCTCAGTTCTTC.

The genes are TRBV5-6 and TRBJ2-7; the match to TRBD2 covers 8 bases. CDR3 length: 16 amino acids. Germline values: CDR1 SGHDT, CDR2 YYEEEE. V lost 0 bases and J lost 6; bases outside the gene matches: 11. As DNA, the CDR3 is TGTGCCAGCAGCTTGGATGGCGGGAGGATGGACGCCGAGCAGTACTTC. This sequence encodes CASSLDGGRMDAEQYF.

The chain uses TRBV11-2 and TRBJ2-1, with D perhaps TRBD2 (5 bases). Looked up from germline, CDR1 is SGHAT and CDR2 is FQNNGV. V gave up 2 bases and J gave up 5 bases, with 13 bases separating them. The CDR3 runs 15 residues. The DNA for the CDR3 is TGTGCCAGCAGCTTAAGGTGGGAGACCAACAATGAGCAGTTCTTC. It encodes CASSLRWETNNEQFF.

The CDR3 reads CASRGGGEETQYF. DNA for the CDR3: TGTGCCAGTCGGGGTGGCGGGGAAGAGACCCAGTACTTC. The V and J genes are TRBV15 and TRBJ2-5, with D perhaps matching TRBD2 (6 bases). The germline V and J ends were trimmed by 10 bases and 3 bases, with 15 bases remaining between them. The CDR3 sequence is 13 residues long. Germline V gene lookup returns CDR1 LNHNV and CDR2 YYDKDF (reference sequence).

Points on this clonotype: The junction does not match germline at one end; this may be a read error. The chain combines TRBV7-7 with TRBJ1-1; D ambiguous. The CDR3 is made up of 13 amino acids. The V gene's germline CDR1 is SSHAT and CDR2 FNYEAQ (reference sequence). CDR3 loop: CASSLFLGSEAFF. The CDR3 DNA reads as TGTGCTAGCAGCTTGTTTTTGGGGAGTGAAGCTTTCTTT.

This chain uses TRBV5-1 with TRBJ2-5; TRBD1 is a possible D gene (5 bases). Germline assignment: CDR1 SGHRS and CDR2 YFSETQ. The CDR3 is made up of 15 amino acids. With 3 bases removed from V and 1 base from J, the gap between germline ends came to 13 bases. The CDR3 nucleotides are TGCGCCAGCAGCTCCGGCCCAGGGATCCAAGAGACCCAGTACTTC. This translates into CASSSGPGIQETQYF.

V usage is TRBV20-1 and J usage is TRBJ2-7; 9 nucleotides align to TRBD2. The CDR3 has 13 amino acids. Germline values: CDR1 DFQATT, CDR2 SNEGSKA (reference sequence). V was pared by 3 bases and J by 1 base, with 1 base of the junction left unmatched. CDR3 bases: TGCAGTGCTAGCCTAGCGGGGTCCTACGAGCAGTACTTC. Its translation: CSASLAGSYEQYF.

The table lists this clonotype with a few counts. The chain has TRBV20-1 and TRBJ1-4; TRBD1 agrees at 10 bases. This CDR3 comprises 17 residues. From germline, CDR1 is DFQATT and CDR2 SNEGSKA (reference sequence). With V trimmed by 3 bases and J by 3 bases, 10 bases remained unmatched. CDR3 residues: CSASHRQGAPANEKLFF. CDR3 bases: TGCAGTGCTAGCCACAGACAGGGGGCGCCGGCTAATGAAAAACTGTTTTTT.

This clonotype came up many times. The chain recombines TRBV4-1 with TRBJ2-3, with TRBD2 matching over 8 bases. This CDR3 comprises 16 residues. V lost 4 bases and J lost 5; bases outside the gene matches: 11. Germline V CDR1 and CDR2: MGHRA, YSYEKL. The CDR3 here is CASSPLGAGGIDTQYF. CDR3 nucleotides: TGCGCCAGCAGCCCCCTGGGGGCGGGGGGCATAGATACGCAGTATTTT.

The chain couples TRBV3-1 to TRBJ2-7; 7 bases map to TRBD2. Germline V gene sequence: CDR1 LGHDT, CDR2 YNNKEL (reference sequence). The CDR3 totals 16 residues. V shed 0 bases, J shed 13 bases, and the junction held 18 bases outside the gene matches. The CDR3 spells CASSQDVSGVGGTHYF. Here the CDR3 DNA reads TGTGCCAGCAGCCAAGATGTGAGCGGGGTTGGCGGGACCCACTACTTC.

This clonotype was observed at least ten times. The chain couples TRBV25-1 to TRBJ2-7; D unclear. Trimming cost V 3 bases and J 2 bases, with 11 bases left between them. Per the germline V gene, CDR1 is MGHDK and CDR2 is SYGVNS. This CDR3 is built from 14 residues. CDR3 in DNA: TGTGCCAGCAGTGACACAGATCCCCCCTACGAGCAGTACTTC. This gives the protein CASSDTDPPYEQYF.

V gene TRBV10-3 combines with J gene TRBJ1-2; no definite D call. Germline CDR1 is ENHRY and CDR2 is SYGVKD. The germline V and J ends were trimmed by 7 bases and 3 bases, with 18 bases remaining between them. The CDR3 is made up of 15 amino acids. CDR3 protein: CAITNRGGVDYGYTF. The CDR3, as DNA: TGTGCCATCACCAACCGAGGAGGAGTGGACTATGGCTACACCTTC.

This clonotype appeared a few times. At one boundary the junction diverges from the germline segment, which might be a read error. The V gene is TRBV29-1, the J gene TRBJ2-4; D is possibly TRBD1 (5 bases). Germline lookup yields CDR1 SQVTM and CDR2 ANQGSEA. The CDR3 has 14 residues. The CDR3 DNA reads as TGCAGCGTTTCGGACGGTGGGGCCAAAAACATTCGGTACTTC. Protein product: CSVSDGGAKNIRYF.

This chain joins TRBV27 and TRBJ1-5; no clear D. The germline V gene encodes CDR1 MNHEY and CDR2 SMNVEV (reference sequence). The CDR3 consists of 13 residues. V was clipped by 0 bases and J by 6 bases, with 6 bases between them. In DNA form, the CDR3 reads TGTGCCAGCAGTTTATCCTGGTTTCAGCCCCAGCATTTT. This translates into CASSLSWFQPQHF.

This rearrangement joins TRBV20-1 to TRBJ2-5; tentative D call: TRBD2 (6 bases). Between the trimmed V and J ends, which lost 0 bases and 5 bases, there was a span of 19 bases. Germline CDR1 DFQATT, CDR2 SNEGSKA (reference sequence). There are 16 residues in the CDR3. In nucleotides, the CDR3 is TGCAGTGCTAGAGAGCTCCCGGGGGAGGACATGGAGACCCAGTACTTC. This sequence encodes CSARELPGEDMETQYF.

The chain couples TRBV7-9 to TRBJ2-5, with D possibly matching TRBD2 (5 bases). The V end was cut by 3 bases, the J end by 11 bases, with 19 bases between. Germline values: CDR1 SEHNR, CDR2 FQNEAQ (reference sequence). This CDR3 spans 14 amino acids. The CDR3 here is CASSFDVSGNEQYF. The CDR3 region has the DNA TGTGCCAGCAGCTTTGATGTGTCGGGGAATGAGCAGTACTTC.

The chain couples TRBV20-1 to TRBJ2-1, with 12 bases fitting TRBD2. Germline loops: CDR1 DFQATT, CDR2 SNEGSKA (reference sequence). The CDR3 loop spans 17 amino acids. Trimming cost V 1 base and J 15 bases; bases outside gene matches: 19. In DNA, the CDR3 is TGCAGTGCTAGAGGGGAGCTAGCGGGAGGGAGGGGTGGTCTTGGGTTCTTC. Encoded protein: CSARGELAGGRGGLGFF.

In its sample, this clonotype was seen a few times. V and J are TRBV7-2 and TRBJ1-1, with 11 nucleotides matching TRBD1. The V gene end was trimmed by 0 bases and the J gene end by 3 bases; junction bases not matched to a gene: 6. CDR3 length: 17 amino acids. CDR1 and CDR2 (germline): SGHTA, FQGNSA. In DNA, the CDR3 is TGTGCCAGCAGCTTAGCCAGGACAGGGGGCAGGGACACTGAAGCTTTCTTT. It encodes CASSLARTGGRDTEAFF.

This chain uses TRBV14 with TRBJ2-1; TRBD1 agrees at 8 bases. Unmatched junction bases numbered 12, after V lost 3 bases and J lost 11 bases. The CDR3 spans 15 residues. CDR1 and CDR2 (germline): SGHDN, FVKESK. CDR3 sequence reads: CASSHSGTGFAKQFF. In DNA, the CDR3 is TGTGCCAGCAGCCATTCCGGGACAGGATTTGCAAAGCAGTTCTTC.